The 4 T cell receptor beta chains below all came from one sample that was sequenced in a study of CD8 T cells in Susac syndrome. With random hexamers, reverse transcription was performed on about 0.5 to 1 ug of RNA. A single record per CDR3 protein comes from TCRdb applying MiXCR to the immunoSEQ multiplex PCR reads. The sample includes 200,000 or so distinct CDR3 sequences, approximately 96% seen only once; the top ten take approximately 0.089%. Sequences were obtained from CD4+ T cells from PBMCs. Every receptor here comes from a human donor with Susac syndrome.

The count of this clonotype is one. This chain uses TRBV4-2 with TRBJ1-3; the match to TRBD1 covers 9 bases. The CDR3 extends over 16 amino acids. V dropped 6 bases and J dropped 4; count of bases not matched to a gene: 10. Germline V gene data show CDR1 as LGHNA and CDR2 as YNFKEQ. The CDR3 protein is CASRPTSGQGGNTIYF. CDR3 DNA sequence: TGTGCCAGCAGACCGACGTCCGGACAGGGGGGAAACACCATATATTTT.

V gene TRBV15 combines with J gene TRBJ2-7; D gene uncertain. The germline V gene encodes CDR1 LNHNV and CDR2 YYDKDF (reference sequence). Trimming pared 0 bases from V and 1 base from J, leaving 4 bases between. The CDR3 runs to 13 residues. The CDR3 coding sequence is TGTGCCACCAGCAGAGATCTGTCCTACGAGCAGTACTTC. Its translation is CATSRDLSYEQYF.

The chain combines TRBV18 with TRBJ2-7; weak D call: TRBD1 (6 bases). Trimming took off 3 bases at V and 6 bases at J, with 12 bases between the two ends. This CDR3 has 13 residues. In germline, CDR1 is KGHSH, CDR2 LQKENI. Written as DNA, the CDR3 is TGTGCCAGCTCACCGTCCAGGGGAATCGAGCAGTACTTC. It specifies CASSPSRGIEQYF.

This rearrangement joins TRBV12-5 to TRBJ2-7; the match to TRBD2 covers 10 bases. This CDR3 region has 16 residues. Germline V gene lookup returns CDR1 LGHNT and CDR2 FRNRAP. Unmatched junction bases numbered 14, after V lost 5 bases and J lost 7 bases. In nucleotides, the CDR3 is TGTGCTAGTGGTCTCCGCGCGAGCGGGGGGGGTCGGGAGCAGTACTTC. Its translation: CASGLRASGGGREQYF.